These 31 T cell receptor beta chains originate from one sample sequenced in a study of yellow fever vaccine responses in identical twins. TCRdb recomputed calls from the RT-PCR reads with MiXCR, one row per CDR3 protein. The sample holds 13,000 to 15,000 distinct CDR3 sequences; less than 85% are singletons and the top ten take 0.65% to 0.7%. The material was T cells from blood (PBMCs), unsorted or a sorted subset (not recorded which), obtained before or after yellow fever vaccination (not recorded which). These receptors originate from a woman aged 18-35 years who received the yellow fever vaccine.

V is TRBV11-3 and J is TRBJ2-3; the D gene could be TRBD1 or TRBD2 (7 bases each). Trimming left V 4 bases short and J 4 bases short, with 21 bases between. The germline CDR1 and CDR2 sequences are SGHNT and YENEEA. The CDR3 runs 17 residues. CDR3 protein: CASSSRSDRAGADTQYF. In nucleotides, the CDR3 is TGTGCCAGCAGCTCCCGATCCGACAGGGCGGGAGCAGATACGCAGTATTTT. The full variable domain, its missing parts supplied by reference TRBV11-3 and TRBJ2-3, is EAGVVQSPRYKIIEKKQPVAFWCNPISGHNTLYWYLQNLGQGPELLIRYENEEAVDDSQLPKDRFSAERLKGVDSTLKIQPAELGDSAVYLCASSSRSDRAGADTQYFGPGTRLTVL.

The chain couples TRBV12-3 or TRBV12-4 to TRBJ2-1, with TRBD2 matching over 7 bases. V shed 7 bases and J 6 bases; nucleotides not matched to a gene: 6. The CDR3 has 13 residues. CDR3 sequence reads: CASTTGGFNEQFF. CDR3 bases: TGTGCCAGCACGACCGGGGGGTTCAATGAGCAGTTCTTC.

Here the CDR3 reads CSVRPGLAASNEQFF. CDR3 sequence (DNA): TGCAGCGTTAGACCGGGACTAGCGGCATCAAATGAGCAGTTCTTC. This sequence joins TRBV29-1 and TRBJ2-1, with 11 positions matching TRBD2. The CDR3 covers 15 residues. Germline CDR1 reads SQVTM; CDR2 reads ANQGSEA. Trimming cost V 5 bases and J 7 bases; bases outside gene matches: 10.

V gene TRBV11-2 combines with J gene TRBJ2-1, with 12 bases lining up with TRBD2. This CDR3 has 15 residues. With 4 bases clipped from V and 10 bases from J, the junction kept 8 bases outside the gene matches. Germline CDR1 and CDR2: SGHAT and FQNNGV. The CDR3 nucleotides read TGTGCCAGCAGCTCGCCCGGACTAGCGGGGCGAGAGCAGTTCTTC. Its translation is CASSSPGLAGREQFF.

J is TRBJ2-7 and V is TRBV29-1; 9 bases fit TRBD2. The CDR3 sequence is 14 residues long. V was pared by 6 bases and J by 3 bases, with 9 bases of the junction left unmatched. CDR1 is SQVTM and CDR2 is ANQGSEA in the germline V gene. CDR3 sequence (DNA): TGCAGCGTGGTCCCTAGCGGGAATCTCTACGAGCAGTACTTC. It translates to CSVVPSGNLYEQYF.

This clonotype was detected only a few times. The rearrangement joins TRBV27 to TRBJ2-1, with 10 bases that match TRBD2. With 2 bases clipped from V and 5 bases from J, the junction kept 6 bases outside the gene matches. CDR1 is MNHEY, CDR2 SMNVEV, per germline (reference sequence). The CDR3 is made up of 16 amino acids. The CDR3 region is CASSLLSGGPNNEQFF. The CDR3 coding sequence is TGTGCCAGCAGTTTACTTAGCGGGGGGCCGAACAATGAGCAGTTCTTC.

The chain combines TRBV19 with TRBJ2-3; D is undetermined. V was trimmed by 4 bases and J by 6 bases, leaving 5 bases between them. CDR3 length equals 11 residues. CDR1 is LNHDA and CDR2 is SQIVND in the germline V gene (reference sequence). The CDR3 region has the DNA TGTGCCAGTAGTAGAAGGGATACGCAGTATTTT. This codes for CASSRRDTQYF.

V and J are TRBV10-1 and TRBJ2-7; 8 nucleotides match TRBD1. The CDR3 is made up of 15 amino acids. The J segment lost 4 bases and the V segment lost 5 bases, leaving 10 bases of the junction unmatched. Germline loops: CDR1 WNHNN, CDR2 SYGVQD (reference sequence). This CDR3 is CASSPRGLLRYEQYF. The CDR3 coding sequence is TGCGCCAGCAGTCCCAGGGGGCTGCTTAGGTACGAGCAGTACTTC.

The chain is built from TRBV11-2 and TRBJ1-1; D is uncertain. This CDR3 contains 16 residues. Trimming removed 1 base from V and 0 bases from J, with 12 bases in between. Germline assignment: CDR1 SGHAT and CDR2 FQNNGV. The chain's CDR3 is CASSLGPEGLNTEAFF. DNA for the CDR3: TGTGCCAGCAGCTTAGGACCAGAGGGTTTGAACACTGAAGCTTTCTTT. The full variable domain, completed using reference TRBV11-2 and TRBJ1-1, is EAGVAQSPRYKIIEKRQSVAFWCNPISGHATLYWYQQILGQGPKLLIQFQNNGVVDDSQLPKDRFSAERLKGVDSTLKIQPAKLEDSAVYLCASSLGPEGLNTEAFFGQGTRLTVV.

V gene TRBV7-6 combines with J gene TRBJ2-1, with TRBD2 as a possible D gene (6 bases). Trimming shortened V by 8 bases and J by 7 bases, and 12 bases separated the two germline ends. The V gene's germline CDR1 is SGHVS and CDR2 FNYEAQ. The CDR3 has 12 residues. Here the CDR3 reads CASSGASNEQFF. Written as DNA, the CDR3 is TGTGCCAGCTCGGGAGCGTCGAATGAGCAGTTCTTC.

The chain's CDR3 is CASSLVGTDYGYTF. CDR3 bases: TGTGCCAGCAGTTTAGTAGGGACAGACTATGGCTACACCTTC. The V call is TRBV12-3 or TRBV12-4, the J call TRBJ1-2, with 7 positions matching TRBD1. The CDR3 sequence is 14 residues long. J was trimmed by 3 bases and V by 1 base; bases with no gene match: 2.

V gene TRBV5-1 combines with J gene TRBJ1-1; D is perhaps TRBD1 (6 bases). Germline V gene lookup returns CDR1 SGHRS and CDR2 YFSETQ. The CDR3 contains 13 residues. Trimming pared 2 bases from V and 4 bases from J, leaving 9 bases between. CDR3 amino acids: CASSLGGSTEAFF. CDR3 bases: TGCGCCAGCAGCTTAGGGGGATCCACTGAAGCTTTCTTT.

This clonotype has just a few counts. The V and J genes are TRBV19 and TRBJ2-1; 9 positions agree with TRBD1. Germline lookup yields CDR1 LNHDA and CDR2 SQIVND (reference sequence). Germline trimming cut 10 bases from V and 7 bases from J; bases unmatched to any gene: 11. The CDR3 has 14 amino acids. Written as DNA, the CDR3 is TGTGCCACGCAAACGGGACAGGGTAGTAATGAGCAGTTCTTC. Protein: CATQTGQGSNEQFF.

This chain uses TRBV10-3 with TRBJ2-7; D perhaps matches TRBD2 (7 bases). The CDR3 consists of 14 residues. CDR1 ENHRY and CDR2 SYGVKD come from the germline V gene. Trimming shortened V by 4 bases and J by 7 bases, and 17 bases separated the two germline ends. This CDR3 is CAISGGGGGFEQYF. The CDR3 bases are TGTGCCATCAGTGGCGGGGGTGGGGGCTTTGAGCAGTACTTC.

As DNA, the CDR3 is TGTGCCATCAGTGAGTGGTACAGGAGGCAGTACGTC. It encodes CAISEWYRRQYV. The genes are TRBV10-3 and TRBJ2-7; possible D gene TRBD1, 5 bases. The CDR3 is 12 amino acids. The V and J ends lost 1 base and 9 bases respectively, with 10 bases between them. Germline CDR1 is ENHRY and CDR2 is SYGVKD.

The rearrangement joins TRBV12-3 or TRBV12-4 to TRBJ1-5, with D perhaps TRBD1 (5 bases). V shed 6 bases and J shed 1 base, with 16 bases lying between them. The CDR3 consists of 16 residues. This CDR3 is CASSLWSDSSNQPQHF. DNA of the CDR3: TGTGCCAGCAGCCTCTGGAGTGACAGCAGCAATCAGCCCCAGCATTTT.

This sequence joins TRBV3-1 and TRBJ1-3; D unresolved. Trimming left V 4 bases short and J 7 bases short, with 8 bases between. CDR1 is LGHDT, CDR2 YNNKEL, per germline (reference sequence). The length of the CDR3 is 12 residues. The CDR3 coding sequence is TGTGCCAGCAGCCGAATGACGAACACCATATATTTT. Its translation: CASSRMTNTIYF.

The rearrangement joins TRBV2 to TRBJ2-1; D possibly matches TRBD1 or TRBD2 (7 bases each). Per the germline V gene, CDR1 is SNHLY and CDR2 is FYNNEI. Between the trimmed V and J ends, which lost 10 bases and 7 bases, there was a span of 23 bases. This CDR3 contains 15 residues. The CDR3 here is CANLNREGAPNEQFF. Written as DNA, the CDR3 is TGTGCCAATTTAAACAGGGAGGGGGCACCAAATGAGCAGTTCTTC.

V usage is TRBV5-1 and J usage is TRBJ2-2; D remains unclear. From germline, CDR1 is SGHRS and CDR2 YFSETQ. The ends were cut back, 6 bases at V and 2 bases at J, with 2 bases in the middle. CDR3 length: 11 amino acids. In DNA form, the CDR3 reads TGCGCCAGCACCAACACCGGGGAGCTGTTTTTT. Encoded protein: CASTNTGELFF.

A single count supports this clonotype. The rearrangement links TRBV10-3 to TRBJ2-1, with D perhaps TRBD2 (5 bases). The V and J ends lost 0 bases and 1 base respectively, with 10 bases between them. Germline-derived CDR1 and CDR2 are ENHRY and SYGVKD. The CDR3 spans 16 residues. The CDR3 loop reads CAISESGADSYNEQFF. DNA for the CDR3: TGTGCCATCAGTGAGTCAGGAGCGGATTCCTACAATGAGCAGTTCTTC.

The rearrangement links TRBV4-1 to TRBJ2-1, with D perhaps TRBD2 (6 bases). The CDR3 runs to 16 residues. Deletions cut 4 bases from V and 5 bases from J, with 18 bases between. The germline V gene encodes CDR1 MGHRA and CDR2 YSYEKL. In nucleotides, the CDR3 is TGCGCCAGCAGCCGAGAGGGACTGTCCGGGCACAATGAGCAGTTCTTC. It translates to CASSREGLSGHNEQFF.

This sequence joins TRBV7-6 and TRBJ1-4; maybe TRBD1 (5 bases). There are 15 residues in the CDR3. Germline loops: CDR1 SGHVS, CDR2 FNYEAQ. The V gene lost 5 bases and the J gene lost 4 bases, with 14 bases spanning the gap. The CDR3 sequence: CASSPRDRINEKLFF. In nucleotides, the CDR3 is TGTGCCAGCAGCCCGCGTGACAGAATTAATGAAAAACTGTTTTTT. Full variable domain (remainder filled in from reference TRBV7-6 and TRBJ1-4): GAGVSQSPRYKVTKRGQDVALRCDPISGHVSLYWYRQALGQGPEFLTYFNYEAQQDKSGLPNDRFSAERPEGSISTLTIQRTEQRDSAMYRCASSPRDRINEKLFFGSGTQLSVL.

The chain combines TRBV6-1 with TRBJ1-4, with TRBD1 matching over 7 bases. CDR1 and CDR2 from the germline V gene are MNHNS and SASEGT. The CDR3 covers 16 residues. V lost 8 bases and J lost 1; bases outside the gene matches: 10. CDR3 DNA: TGTGCCAGCGTCCTAAGTGGGACAGTAACTAATGAAAAACTGTTTTTT. It codes for CASVLSGTVTNEKLFF.

The rearrangement uses TRBV19 and TRBJ2-7; D may be TRBD1 (5 bases). The CDR3 loop spans 12 amino acids. Trimming left V 4 bases short and J 2 bases short, with 6 bases between. Germline V CDR1 and CDR2: LNHDA, SQIVND (reference sequence). This CDR3 reads CASSTGPYEQYF. CDR3 nucleotide sequence: TGTGCCAGTAGTACAGGGCCCTACGAGCAGTACTTC.

Here the CDR3 reads CASSASGNAGSAFF. As DNA, the CDR3 is TGCGCCAGCAGTGCGTCAGGGAACGCCGGTTCCGCTTTCTTT. The chain has TRBV10-1 and TRBJ1-1; TRBD1 might be the D (5 bases). V was pared by 4 bases and J by 11 bases, with 20 bases between. Germline V gene lookup returns CDR1 WNHNN and CDR2 SYGVQD (reference sequence). The CDR3 is 14 residues long.

The chain links TRBV7-9 to TRBJ2-1; D might be TRBD2 (6 bases). V dropped 3 bases and J dropped 2 bases, with 17 bases sitting between them. This CDR3 region has 17 residues. Germline loops: CDR1 SEHNR, CDR2 FQNEAQ (reference sequence). This CDR3 reads CASSFRGLLPAYNEQFF. The DNA of the CDR3 is TGTGCCAGCAGCTTTAGGGGACTGCTCCCAGCCTACAATGAGCAGTTCTTC.

The chain joins TRBV3-1 to TRBJ2-1, with TRBD2 as a possible D gene (6 bases). The CDR3 has 17 amino acids. Per the germline V gene, CDR1 is LGHDT and CDR2 is YNNKEL (reference sequence). V gave up 1 base and J gave up 0 bases, with 13 bases separating them. CDR3 in DNA: TGTGCCAGCAGCCAAGCCCGGGCGGGAAGCTCCTACAATGAGCAGTTCTTC. This codes for CASSQARAGSSYNEQFF.

This chain connects TRBV23-1 to TRBJ2-7, with D perhaps TRBD1 or TRBD2 (5 bases each). TRBV23-1 belongs to the ORF category, with a function that is uncertain. The germline V and J ends were trimmed by 2 bases and 3 bases, with 5 bases remaining between them. The CDR3 has 12 amino acids. In DNA, the CDR3 is TGCGCCAGCAGTCAAGGGGGCTACGAGCAGTACTTC. As protein: CASSQGGYEQYF.

This clonotype was detected a few times. The rearrangement links TRBV11-3 to TRBJ2-1; TRBD2 matches at 8 bases. The CDR3 is 15 residues long. With V trimmed by 5 bases and J by 3 bases, 6 bases remained unmatched. Germline lookup yields CDR1 SGHNT and CDR2 YENEEA. The CDR3 region has the DNA TGTGCCAGCAGCCCACTAGCGGAGTTCTACAATGAGCAGTTCTTC. This translates into CASSPLAEFYNEQFF.

This CDR3 is CASSRRGAWGEQYF. CDR3 in DNA: TGTGCCAGCAGCCGAAGGGGGGCCTGGGGAGAGCAGTACTTC. The chain links TRBV11-3 to TRBJ2-7; D tentatively fits TRBD1 or TRBD2 (6 bases each). This CDR3 region has 14 residues. V shed 5 bases and J shed 7 bases, with 18 bases lying between them. CDR1 and CDR2 (germline): SGHNT, YENEEA.

The chain carries TRBV3-1 and TRBJ2-7; D call uncertain. This CDR3 contains 12 residues. The germline V gene encodes CDR1 LGHDT and CDR2 YNNKEL (reference sequence). Between the trimmed V and J ends, which lost 4 bases and 4 bases, there was a span of 8 bases. CDR3 nucleotide sequence: TGTGCCAGCAGCCCCGGAGTTTACGAGCAGTACTTC. This sequence encodes CASSPGVYEQYF.